The clone carrying this T cell receptor beta chain was seen once. What it recognizes is unknown. The data stem from a study of radiotherapy plus CTLA-4 blockade in lung cancer. Overall study findings and caveats: Dynamics of early blood T cell clones, together with interferon-beta, were reportedly the best predictors of response. In blood, tumor-derived TCR clones expanded after radiotherapy plus ipilimumab.

Produced via immunoSEQ multiplex PCR; TCRdb's table is partial and in-frame only. The data contain fewer than 150,000 clones, more than 65% of them singletons. This CDR3 is 15 amino acids long. Unmatched junction bases numbered 6, after V lost 6 bases and J lost 0 bases. CDR1 and CDR2 from the germline V gene are SGDLS and YYNGEE. This chain links TRBV9 with TRBJ2-1; TRBD2 matches at 7 bases. The sequences come from peripheral blood, collected from a patient treated with radiotherapy plus ipilimumab. The sequence came from a human donor with non-small cell lung cancer who had a partial response to radiotherapy plus ipilimumab. The CDR3 is CASTKGGSSYNEQFF. DNA for the CDR3: TGTGCCAGCACAAAAGGCGGGAGCTCCTACAATGAGCAGTTCTTC.